The 3 T cell receptor beta chains given below trace back to one sample, sequenced in a study of T cell responses to AZD1222 COVID-19 vaccine. The assay was immunoSEQ multiplex PCR, and TCRdb's table has in-frame clones only and misses some. The table includes approximately 150,000 clones, 75% to 95% detected once. The sample was peripheral blood, taken 28 days after the second AZD1222 dose. The receptors here all came from an adult who received the AZD1222 COVID-19 vaccine.

The V gene is TRBV29-1, the J gene TRBJ2-7, with 11 bases identical to TRBD2. The ends lost 6 bases at V and 0 bases at J; junction bases unmatched: 4. This CDR3 is 14 amino acids long. CDR1 is SQVTM and CDR2 is ANQGSEA in the germline V gene. The DNA of the CDR3 is TGCAGCGTCCCTACTAGCGGGAGCTCCTACGAGCAGTACGTC. It encodes CSVPTSGSSYEQYV.

V is TRBV29-1 and J is TRBJ1-1, with 7 bases lining up with TRBD1. Germline V lookup: CDR1 SQVTM, CDR2 ANQGSEA. The CDR3 is 15 residues long. The V segment lost 4 bases and the J segment 3 bases; nucleotides outside the gene matches: 11. The CDR3 DNA is TGCAGCGTTGTATTGGCAGGGGGACTTCACACTGAAGCTTTCTTT. As protein: CSVVLAGGLHTEAFF.

V is TRBV2 and J is TRBJ1-2; the match to TRBD1 covers 7 bases. V lost 5 bases and J lost 6; bases outside the gene matches: 3. Germline V gene data show CDR1 as SNHLY and CDR2 as FYNNEI. The CDR3 is 12 residues long. CDR3: CASSTGEDGYTF. The CDR3 DNA is TGTGCCAGCAGTACAGGGGAGGATGGCTACACCTTC.